The sequence of this TCR beta chain was determined in a study of cytomegalovirus exposure and HLA in healthy donors. The study's findings and limits: A later analysis reportedly found that, within productive TCRs, an Asian-associated ancestry cluster had fewer N-insertions than the mean observed across the 666 donors. Upon later analysis, HLA-associated TCR beta chains proved more clonally expanded than other, equally common chains.

Primers included in the PCR were 60 Vbeta and 13 Jbeta primers. In the authors' workflow: An analysis performed later counted 73 million or so unique TCR beta chains (around 10 million of them shared). Sequencing used immunoSEQ multiplex PCR; TCRdb keeps in-frame clones, though not all of them. V and J calls and clone size come straight from that table; D and trimming were deduced from the DNA. The sample shows 250,000 to 350,000 clones, roughly 88% of them seen only once. Note on this clone: Its antigen remains unknown.

There were likely unrecorded immune exposures, though donors were nominally healthy when sampled. Per germline, CDR1 MDHEN and CDR2 SYDVKM. Germline trimming cut 5 bases from V and 3 bases from J; bases unmatched to any gene: 0. The CDR3 runs 14 residues. The clonotype originates from a man aged 35 to 55 in good health and CMV-seropositive. The material sequenced was PBMCs. The V gene is TRBV28, the J gene TRBJ2-3, with TRBD2 matching over 12 bases. The CDR3 here is CASSGTSGTDTQYF. CDR3 coding DNA: TGTGCCAGCAGTGGGACTAGCGGGACAGATACGCAGTATTTT.